Included here is one T cell receptor (beta chain) sequence, with context. Its antigen remains unknown. The PCR had 60 Vbeta and 13 Jbeta primers. The method was immunoSEQ multiplex PCR; TCRdb's version includes in-frame clones alone and lacks a portion of them. The sample contains approximately 120,000 clones, 81% of which appear only once. The data were obtained in a study of cytomegalovirus exposure and HLA in healthy donors. Study-level findings and limits: A later analysis by the authors found several of the most significant clusters apparently linked to common viral pathogens. For TCR beta chains, V- and J-gene trimming was later linked to a missense DCLRE1C variant.

Healthy bone marrow donors formed the donor group. Germline CDR1 and CDR2: SQVTM and ANQGSEA. Trimming pared 3 bases from V and 5 bases from J, leaving 19 bases between. CDR3 length: 15 amino acids. The clonotype was recovered from a woman in her 30s in good health and CMV-seronegative. The material sequenced was PBMCs. The chain carries TRBV29-1 and TRBJ1-2; D gene unclear. CDR3 in amino acids: CSVDSRGSLSYGYTF. The CDR3 coding sequence is TGCAGCGTTGACTCCCGCGGGTCCCTATCGTATGGCTACACCTTC.